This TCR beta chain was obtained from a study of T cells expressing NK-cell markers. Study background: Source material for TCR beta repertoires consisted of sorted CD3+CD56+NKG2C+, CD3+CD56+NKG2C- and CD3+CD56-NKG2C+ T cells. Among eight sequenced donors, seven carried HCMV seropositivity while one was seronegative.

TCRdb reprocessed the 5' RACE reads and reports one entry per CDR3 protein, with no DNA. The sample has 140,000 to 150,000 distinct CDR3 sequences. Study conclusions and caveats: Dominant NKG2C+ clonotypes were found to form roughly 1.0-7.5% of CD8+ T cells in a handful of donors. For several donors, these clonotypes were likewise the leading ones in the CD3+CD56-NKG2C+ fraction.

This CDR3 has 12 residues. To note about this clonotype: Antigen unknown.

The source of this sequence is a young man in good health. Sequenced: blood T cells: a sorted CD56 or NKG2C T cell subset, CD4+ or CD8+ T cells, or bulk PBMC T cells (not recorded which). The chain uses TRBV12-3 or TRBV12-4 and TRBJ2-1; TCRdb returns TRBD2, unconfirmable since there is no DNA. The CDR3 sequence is CASTLGEGEQFF.